The 26 T cell receptor beta chains below all came from one sample that was sequenced in a study of T cells after yellow fever vaccination. Each CDR3 protein is one row after TCRdb ran MiXCR on the 5' RACE reads. Among some 400,000 distinct CDR3 sequences, 6.2% were seen once, and the ten largest hold over 14%. The source material was PBMCs, sampled 5 days after the yellow fever booster vaccination. The receptor set was obtained from a man aged 25-45 years who received the YFV17D yellow fever vaccine.

This clonotype appeared a few times. The CDR3 reads CASSLTRDRGFYEQYF. In DNA, the CDR3 is TGTGCCAGCAGCTTAACCCGGGACAGGGGGTTCTACGAGCAGTACTTC. The genes are TRBV7-2 and TRBJ2-7, with 11 bases fitting TRBD1. There are 16 residues in the CDR3. Per the germline V gene, CDR1 is SGHTA and CDR2 is FQGNSA. The V segment lost 2 bases and the J segment 3 bases; nucleotides outside the gene matches: 6.

By its share, this clonotype is medium-sized. The V and J genes are TRBV28 and TRBJ2-5; 7 bases map to TRBD1. V was clipped by 5 bases and J by 2 bases; unmatched bases: 5. The germline V gene has CDR1 MDHEN and CDR2 SYDVKM. The CDR3 consists of 14 residues. The CDR3: CASSPGTEQETQYF. Here the CDR3 DNA reads TGTGCCAGCAGTCCCGGGACAGAACAAGAGACCCAGTACTTC.

This clonotype was observed many times. The chain employs TRBV9 and TRBJ2-7; maybe TRBD2 (6 bases). Trimming took 4 bases from V and 2 from J, leaving 16 bases between them. CDR1 is SGDLS, CDR2 YYNGEE, per germline. CDR3 length equals 15 residues. The CDR3 DNA reads TGTGCCAGCAGCTCCTCCGGGACTGGGACCTACGAGCAGTACTTC. The encoded protein is CASSSSGTGTYEQYF.

The chain is built from TRBV7-2 and TRBJ2-3; 11 nucleotides line up with TRBD2. J gave up 7 bases and V 2 bases, and 5 bases lay outside the gene matches. The CDR3 length is 15 residues. Germline assignment: CDR1 SGHTA and CDR2 FQGNSA. The CDR3, as DNA: TGTGCCAGCAGCTTAAATAGCGGGAGGGCAAATACGCAGTATTTT. Amino acids: CASSLNSGRANTQYF.

This clonotype occurred a few times. This chain links TRBV11-2 with TRBJ1-2; D gene ambiguous. V was clipped by 4 bases and J by 8 bases, with 14 bases between them. Germline loops: CDR1 SGHAT, CDR2 FQNNGV. This CDR3 is 13 amino acids long. CDR3 in amino acids: CASSSQTVSGYTF. CDR3 nucleotide sequence: TGTGCCAGCAGCTCTCAGACCGTATCCGGCTACACCTTC.

The CDR3 DNA reads TGCAGCGTTGAACGGGGTCCAGATACGCAGTATTTT. It yields the protein CSVERGPDTQYF. The chain couples TRBV29-1 to TRBJ2-3; a possible D gene is TRBD2 (5 bases). Germline CDR1 and CDR2: SQVTM and ANQGSEA. The V end lost 2 bases, the J end lost 4 bases, and 7 bases lay between the germline ends. The CDR3 sequence is 12 residues long.

This clonotype was seen ten or more times. This chain joins TRBV9 and TRBJ2-2; D unresolved. CDR3 length: 14 residues. The germline CDR1 and CDR2 sequences are SGDLS and YYNGEE. The V gene lost 3 bases and the J gene lost 1 base, with 7 bases spanning the gap. CDR3 nucleotides: TGTGCCAGCAGCGGTAGGCAGAACACCGGGGAGCTGTTTTTT. This translates into CASSGRQNTGELFF.

In this sample, this clonotype turned up a few times. This chain uses TRBV5-6 with TRBJ1-5, with D maybe TRBD1 (6 bases). The V end was cut by 3 bases, the J end by 4 bases, with 11 bases between. There are 14 residues in the CDR3. Per germline, CDR1 SGHDT and CDR2 YYEEEE. The CDR3 loop reads CASSSGTLNQPQHF. CDR3 coding DNA: TGTGCCAGCAGCTCCGGGACACTTAATCAGCCCCAGCATTTT.

This clonotype has at least ten counts. This chain uses TRBV4-2 with TRBJ2-7, with a tentative D call TRBD2 (6 bases). V lost 3 bases and J 3 bases, leaving 12 bases between the germline ends. This CDR3 has 14 amino acids. Germline CDR1 LGHNA, CDR2 YNFKEQ. CDR3 bases: TGTGCCAGCAGCCACAGTAGCGGTGACTACGAGCAGTACTTC. It translates to CASSHSSGDYEQYF.

The chain is built from TRBV20-1 and TRBJ2-1; no firm D call. CDR1 and CDR2 (germline): DFQATT, SNEGSKA (reference sequence). The V gene lost 3 bases and the J gene lost 3 bases, with 12 bases spanning the gap. This CDR3 is built from 14 residues. The CDR3 coding sequence is TGCAGTGCTAGCTTGGGTCATTACTACAATGAGCAGTTCTTC. Translating it yields CSASLGHYYNEQFF.

This clonotype was seen at least ten times. V gene TRBV7-9 combines with J gene TRBJ1-4, with 7 nucleotides matching TRBD1. With V trimmed by 4 bases and J by 5 bases, 7 bases remained unmatched. Germline CDR1 reads SEHNR; CDR2 reads FQNEAQ (reference sequence). The CDR3 is 15 residues long. CDR3 amino acids: CASSSSGGRNEKLFF. The CDR3 DNA sequence: TGTGCCAGCAGCTCGTCAGGGGGACGAAATGAAAAACTGTTTTTT.

This clonotype was detected only a few times. At one end, the junction sequence differs from germline, possibly due to a read error. The rearrangement joins TRBV7-2 to TRBJ2-7, with 14 bases identical to TRBD2. Germline values: CDR1 SGHTA, CDR2 FQGNSA. The CDR3 sequence is 15 residues long. This CDR3 reads CASSYPRLAGGRADF. Written as DNA, the CDR3 is TGTGCCAGCAGCTACCCTAGACTAGCGGGAGGGCGGGCGGACTTC.

This clonotype has a count of ten or more. J is TRBJ2-1 and V is TRBV20-1; 11 bases are shared with TRBD2. The CDR3 is 17 residues long. CDR1 and CDR2 (germline): DFQATT, SNEGSKA (reference sequence). V lost 0 bases, J lost 3 bases, and 7 bases stayed unmatched. In nucleotides, the CDR3 is TGCAGTGCTAGAGATTCCCTAGCGGGAGGTTTCTACAATGAGCAGTTCTTC. Its translation is CSARDSLAGGFYNEQFF.

This clonotype was detected only a few times. An end of the junction does not agree with germline; a read error may underlie this. The rearrangement uses TRBV28 and TRBJ2-7, with 9 bases fitting TRBD1. The germline V gene encodes CDR1 MDHEN and CDR2 SYDVKM. This CDR3 has 12 amino acids. The CDR3 coding sequence is TGTGCCAGCAGGGGTACAGGGGGCCCGGGGAACTTC. Translated, it gives CASRGTGGPGNF. Filled out from reference TRBV28 and TRBJ2-7, the complete variable domain reads DVKVTQSSRYLVKRTGEKVFLECVQDMDHENMFWYRQDPGLGLRLIYFSYDVKMKEKGDIPEGYSVSREKKERFSLILESASTNQTSMYLCASRGTGGPGNFGPGTRLTVT.

In regard to this clonotype: Since a much larger clone is just one base distant, this may be a read error. CDR3 nucleotide sequence: TGTGCCAGCAGCTTGGAAAACTGGGGGGCAGCGGAGACCCTGTACTTC. Its translation: CASSLENWGAAETLYF. The rearrangement joins TRBV7-2 to TRBJ2-5; D could derive from TRBD1 or TRBD2 (6 bases each). Germline lookup yields CDR1 SGHTA and CDR2 FQGNSA. This CDR3 has 16 residues.

This chain connects TRBV29-1 to TRBJ2-7; a weak D match, TRBD1 (5 bases). Germline V CDR1 and CDR2: SQVTM, ANQGSEA. Trimming removed 0 bases from V and 9 bases from J, with 18 bases in between. This CDR3 is 14 amino acids long. The CDR3 region has the DNA TGCAGCGTTGAAGAGGGGTCTACAGGCGTCGGGCAGTACTTC. Residues: CSVEEGSTGVGQYF.

This clonotype was seen a handful of times. The CDR3 loop reads CSAKGLATQETQYF. The CDR3 DNA sequence: TGCAGTGCTAAAGGACTAGCGACGCAAGAGACCCAGTACTTC. This chain connects TRBV20-1 to TRBJ2-5; 9 bases align to TRBD2. Unmatched junction bases numbered 5, after V lost 4 bases and J lost 2 bases. Germline CDR1 reads DFQATT; CDR2 reads SNEGSKA (reference sequence). The CDR3 totals 14 residues.

This clonotype was observed a few times. The rearrangement uses TRBV5-6 and TRBJ2-1; 9 positions agree with TRBD2. Germline loops: CDR1 SGHDT, CDR2 YYEEEE. The CDR3 extends over 15 amino acids. The trim removed 4 bases at V and 8 bases at J, leaving 10 bases unmatched. The CDR3 sequence: CASSRTAGGGHEQFF. DNA of the CDR3: TGTGCCAGCAGCCGGACCGCGGGAGGGGGCCATGAGCAGTTCTTC.

This chain uses TRBV6-1 with TRBJ2-7; no clear D. Germline CDR1 MNHNS, CDR2 SASEGT. The CDR3 totals 18 residues. V lost 5 bases and J lost 4, with 27 bases in between. In nucleotides, the CDR3 is TGTGCCAGCAGTCGAAGGCCGAGCGCCGACGGGCGAGGATACGAGCAGTACTTC. This codes for CASSRRPSADGRGYEQYF.

This clonotype was seen ten or more times. V is TRBV7-2 and J is TRBJ1-1; maybe TRBD1 (5 bases). The ends were cut back, 4 bases at V and 2 bases at J, with 11 bases in the middle. The CDR3 covers 14 residues. The germline V gene encodes CDR1 SGHTA and CDR2 FQGNSA. The CDR3 here is CASSWGGSNTEAFF. The DNA of the CDR3 is TGTGCCAGCAGCTGGGGGGGGAGTAACACTGAAGCTTTCTTT.

This clonotype appeared many times. The rearrangement joins TRBV7-9 to TRBJ2-7, with D unclear. V shed 3 bases and J shed 2 bases, with 11 bases lying between them. CDR3 length: 14 residues. CDR1 is SEHNR, CDR2 FQNEAQ, per germline (reference sequence). CDR3 in amino acids: CASSLSPATYEQYF. The CDR3 nucleotides read TGTGCCAGCAGCTTGAGCCCTGCTACCTACGAGCAGTACTTC.

This clonotype has more than one count but fewer than ten. The chain employs TRBV12-3 or TRBV12-4 and TRBJ2-1; possible D gene TRBD2, 7 bases. CDR3 length equals 18 residues. V was shortened by 4 bases and J by 0 bases, with 19 bases between the two germline ends. The CDR3, as DNA: TGTGCCAGCAGTTCCTCGTTAGGGGGGGGTCGCTCCTACAATGAGCAGTTCTTC. Translating it yields CASSSSLGGGRSYNEQFF.

The V gene is TRBV5-1, the J gene TRBJ1-5; tentatively, D is TRBD1 (6 bases). The V gene's germline CDR1 is SGHRS and CDR2 YFSETQ. With 1 base removed from V and 5 bases from J, the gap between germline ends came to 10 bases. There are 14 residues in the CDR3. CDR3 nucleotide sequence: TGCGCCAGCAGCTTGACAGGGTTTGATCAGCCCCAGCATTTT. Residues: CASSLTGFDQPQHF. Full variable domain (outside the CDR3, taken from reference TRBV5-1 and TRBJ1-5): KAGVTQTPRYLIKTRGQQVTLSCSPISGHRSVSWYQQTPGQGLQFLFEYFSETQRNKGNFPGRFSGRQFSNSRSEMNVSTLELGDSALYLCASSLTGFDQPQHFGDGTRLSIL.

This clonotype was seen ten or more times. The V gene is TRBV7-2, the J gene TRBJ2-3; 7 nucleotides agree with TRBD1. The CDR3 has 14 residues. From germline, CDR1 is SGHTA and CDR2 FQGNSA. V gave up 5 bases and J gave up 3 bases; unmatched junction bases: 5. CDR3 loop: CASSPETGTDTQYF. DNA for the CDR3: TGTGCCAGCAGCCCAGAGACAGGGACAGATACGCAGTATTTT. Based on the CDR3 plus reference TRBV7-2 and TRBJ2-3, the full variable domain is GAGVSQSPSNKVTEKGKDVELRCDPISGHTALYWYRQSLGQGLEFLIYFQGNSAPDKSGLPSDRFSAERTGGSVSTLTIQRTQQEDSAVYLCASSPETGTDTQYFGPGTRLTVL.

The V call is TRBV30, the J call TRBJ1-5; D gene unclear. The V gene's germline CDR1 is GTSNPN and CDR2 SVGIG (reference sequence). The CDR3 is 12 residues long. V lost 4 bases and J 0 bases, leaving 4 bases between the germline ends. Here the CDR3 DNA reads TGTGCCTGGAAAGATAGCAATCAGCCCCAGCATTTT. Its translation is CAWKDSNQPQHF.

The CDR3 coding sequence is TGTGCCAGCAGCTTAGCTGGAGGGGGAAGCACAGATACGCAGTATTTT. This translates into CASSLAGGGSTDTQYF. The V and J genes are TRBV7-2 and TRBJ2-3; D could derive from TRBD1 or TRBD2 (6 bases each). The CDR3 spans 16 residues. Germline CDR1 is SGHTA and CDR2 is FQGNSA. V lost 0 bases and J lost 0, with 10 bases in between.